This entry is about one T cell receptor beta chain. The antigen it binds to is not known. No qualities accompany the bases; no much larger clone lies one base away. This specimen comes from a study of early stage breast cancer tumors (dated by TCRdb to 2015 to 2018). For the study in its entirety: Of the 15 to 20 invasive breast tumors, roughly eleven were found to be estrogen receptor-positive, progesterone receptor-positive and HER2-negative. The average read coverage per sample was roughly 10-fold. Across all samples, 2 million to 3 million templates representing under 1.3 million unique clonotypes were detected. Of the 12 ER+/PR+/HER2- tumors, eight were classified as invasive ductal carcinomas and four as invasive lobular carcinomas.

Each sample was amplified in two independent genomic DNA replicates, using about 0.52 ug for blood and about 1.5 ug for tumor or normal breast. Following the manufacturer's instructions, the ImmunoSeq Intro kit was used to carry out TCRB sequencing on genomic DNA. For absolute quantification, the approximately 29-cycle multiplex PCR included proprietary primers along with spike-in control sequences. Single-end 150-bp reads were used to sequence an 87-bp fragment covering the CDR3 and the flanking V and J genes. Seven samples, each with two replicates, were multiplexed per lane of an Illumina MiSeq using version 3.0 chemistry. The published analysis was carried out like this. Raw data were processed with the vendor's proprietary pipeline, and both replicates were merged into a single result per sample. A clonotype was defined as productive rearrangements that share the same V-gene family, CDR3 amino acid sequence and J-gene segment. Clonality was computed as 1 minus the normalized Shannon entropy (Pielou evenness) of TCRB abundances. T cell density was estimated as total templates divided by the number of input cells, with the number of input cells inferred from the DNA input amount. Recon, run with its default parameters, was used to estimate overall repertoire diversity and clonality. A clonotype counted as tumor-enriched if its abundance in tumor exceeded 0.1% and was at least 32-fold higher than its abundance in normal breast. Here the immuneACCESS table is served through TCRdb, limited to in-frame sequences with V and J called. Missing clones are a known gap in these copies; in checked studies unresolved V genes cover under half, and the rest lacks a known reason. V and J calls and clone size are as listed in that table; D and trimming were resolved from the DNA. The sample includes fewer than 90,000 clones, with 70% to 85% observed a single time. The top ten constitute roughly 3% of the sample.

The paper's findings and limits, for the study overall: Compared with adjacent normal breast tissue, tumors had higher clonality and roughly 2.4-fold greater T cell density. The small cohort size prevented analysis by tumor subtype. Sequencing bulk genomic DNA from unsorted cells could not capture chain pairing or functional markers like CD4, CD8 and FOXP3. Greater similarity was observed between blood and normal breast repertoires than between blood and tumor repertoires, and tumor was distinguished from normal in about 85% of the 16 patients when each tissue was compared with blood. Enriched TCRB sequences shared across patients were mostly commonly generated sequences, unlikely to play an important role in the tumor microenvironment.

The study profiled bulk TCR beta-chain repertoires in matched peripheral blood, tumor and adjacent normal breast tissue taken from around 15 patients with early-stage breast cancer. Before surgery, whole blood (about 5-10 mL) was collected into EDTA tubes and processed within 2 hours. Ficoll-Paque centrifugation in SepMate-50 tubes was used to isolate peripheral blood mononuclear cells. PBMCs were cryopreserved in aliquots of roughly 1.9 to 4 million cells in about 90% FBS with around 10% DMSO and kept in liquid nitrogen. Genomic DNA was extracted with the Qiagen AllPrep DNA/RNA Mini kit. There are 13 amino acids in the CDR3, from cysteine to phenylalanine inclusive. This entry keeps only the CDR3 DNA: 39 bases, framed from base 1. CDR1 and CDR2 (SGHRS, YFSETQ) derive from the germline V gene. The germline ends are 11 bases apart after V is trimmed by 4 bases and J by 5 bases.

Here the chain combines TRBV5-1 and TRBJ2-3; 6 matching bases give a weak D call of TRBD1. This receptor was obtained from a person between 55 and 69 years old with breast cancer. What was sequenced was blood. The base sequence is TGCGCCAGCAGCCGCCAAGGGGGAGATACGCAGTATTTT. This encodes CASSRQGGDTQYF.